This TCR beta chain was sequenced during a study of T cells in Graves' hyperthyroidism and ophthalmopathy. Study-level information: Peripheral blood was drawn at first diagnosis, prior to all treatment. Study outcomes and limitations: It was a median around seven months before onset that the model predicted ophthalmopathy.

The CDR3 is made up of 15 amino acids. The J segment lost 2 bases and the V segment lost 8 bases, leaving 1 base of the junction unmatched. If no ophthalmopathy progression occurred within 18 months, Graves' hyperthyroidism was stable. Isolation of PBMCs was performed on roughly 9 ml fresh peripheral blood. Turning to this clonotype: As yet, its antigen is unknown.

Researchers amplified the TCR beta CDR3 regions from RNA transcripts. Carried out on the TCR CDR3, a first-round RT-PCR used the HTBI primer set. MiXCR, run by TCRdb on the multiplex PCR reads, gives a single entry per CDR3 protein. The data show about 700,000 distinct CDR3 sequences, with about 15% seen just once and 10% held by the top ten. The chain joins TRBV12-3 or TRBV12-4 to TRBJ2-3; 16 bases match TRBD2. This TCR came from a woman between 18 and 30 years old with Graves' hyperthyroidism. Specimen: blood. CDR3 DNA sequence: TGTGCCAGCGGGACTAGCGGGAGGGCCACAGATACGCAGTATTTT. Residues: CASGTSGRATDTQYF.